This T cell receptor (beta chain) came from a study of CD8 T cells in ankylosing spondylitis. CDR3 length: 14 amino acids. V lost 1 base to trimming and J lost 8 bases, with 15 bases between them. Germline values: CDR1 SGHDT, CDR2 YYEEEE. TCRdb recomputed calls from the 5' RACE reads with MiXCR, one row per CDR3 protein. This sample has about 480,000 distinct CDR3 sequences; roughly a sixth occur once, and the top ten carry over 0.9%. On this clonotype: Its antigen is unidentified.

Findings and limits, study-wide: One TCR beta motif, made up of several highly homologous variants, appeared characteristic of ankylosing spondylitis blood. Enrichment of disease-linked clones was reportedly significant in matched ankylosing spondylitis synovial fluid.

The rearrangement uses TRBV5-6 and TRBJ1-2, with a possible D match to TRBD1 (6 bases). This TCR was sampled from a male donor with ankylosing spondylitis. Sequencing was performed on blood, either unsorted or a sorted T cell fraction (not recorded which). As DNA, the CDR3 is TGTGCCAGCAGCTTGAGGGGCAGGGGAGGAGGCTACACCTTC. Translation: CASSLRGRGGGYTF.